The entry below gives a single T cell receptor (beta chain) sequence along with its context. The sample originates from a study of blood T cell repertoires in COVID-19. Clones were sequenced by immunoSEQ multiplex PCR, and TCRdb holds only the in-frame ones, with some missing. The data hold around 290,000 clones, with 88% observed a single time. CDR1 and CDR2 from the germline V gene are ENHRY and SYGVKD. This CDR3 spans 13 amino acids. V was cut by 4 bases and J by 5 bases, with 11 bases left in between. The receptor's source is a woman aged 30 to 39 who had recovered from COVID-19. Specimen: PBMCs or T cells enriched from blood (not recorded which). The chain combines TRBV10-3 with TRBJ1-1; perhaps TRBD1 as D (5 bases). CDR3 in amino acids: CAISGLGGTEAFF. The DNA for the CDR3 is TGTGCCATCAGTGGACTGGGGGGGACTGAAGCTTTCTTT.